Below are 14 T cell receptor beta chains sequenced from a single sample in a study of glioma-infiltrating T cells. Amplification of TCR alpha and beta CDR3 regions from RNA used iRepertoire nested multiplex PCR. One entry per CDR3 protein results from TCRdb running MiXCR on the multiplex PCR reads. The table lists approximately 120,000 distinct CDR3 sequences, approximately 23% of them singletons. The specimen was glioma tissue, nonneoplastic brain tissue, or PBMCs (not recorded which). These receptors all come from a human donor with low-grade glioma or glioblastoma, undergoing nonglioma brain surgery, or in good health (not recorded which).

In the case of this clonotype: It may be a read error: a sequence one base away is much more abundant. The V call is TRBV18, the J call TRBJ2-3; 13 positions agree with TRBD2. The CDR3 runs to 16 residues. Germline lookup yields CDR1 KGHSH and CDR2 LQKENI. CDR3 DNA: TGTGCCAACTCACCAACTAGCGGGAGGGCCACAGATACGCAGTATTTT. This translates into CANSPTSGRATDTQYF.

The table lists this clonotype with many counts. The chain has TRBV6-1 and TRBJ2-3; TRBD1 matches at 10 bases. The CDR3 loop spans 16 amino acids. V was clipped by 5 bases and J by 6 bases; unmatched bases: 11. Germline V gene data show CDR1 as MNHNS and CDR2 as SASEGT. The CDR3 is CASSRDRGLTSDTQYF. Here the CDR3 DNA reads TGTGCCAGCAGTAGAGACAGGGGGCTAACATCTGATACGCAGTATTTT.

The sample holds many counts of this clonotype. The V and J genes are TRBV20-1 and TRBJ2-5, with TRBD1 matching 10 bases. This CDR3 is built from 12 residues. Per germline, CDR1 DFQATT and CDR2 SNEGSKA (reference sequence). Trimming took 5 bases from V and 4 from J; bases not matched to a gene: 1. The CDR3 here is CSAWTGGETQYF. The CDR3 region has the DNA TGCAGTGCTTGGACAGGGGGAGAGACCCAGTACTTC.

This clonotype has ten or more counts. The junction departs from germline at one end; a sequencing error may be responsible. Here the CDR3 reads CASISGSMLRF. Here the CDR3 DNA reads TGTGCCAGCATCTCAGGTTCCATGCTACGATTC. V gene TRBV6-1 combines with J gene TRBJ1-2; D remains unclear. In germline, CDR1 is MNHNS, CDR2 SASEGT. The CDR3 loop spans 11 amino acids.

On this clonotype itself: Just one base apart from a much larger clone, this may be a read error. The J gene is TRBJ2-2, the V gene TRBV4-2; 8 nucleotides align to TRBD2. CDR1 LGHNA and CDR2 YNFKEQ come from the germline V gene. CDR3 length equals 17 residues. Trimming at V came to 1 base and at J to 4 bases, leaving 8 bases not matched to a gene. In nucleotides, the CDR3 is TGTGCCAGCAGCCAAGCCAGCGGGAGCACGCGCACCGGGGAGCTGTTTTTT. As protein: CASSQASGSTRTGELFF.

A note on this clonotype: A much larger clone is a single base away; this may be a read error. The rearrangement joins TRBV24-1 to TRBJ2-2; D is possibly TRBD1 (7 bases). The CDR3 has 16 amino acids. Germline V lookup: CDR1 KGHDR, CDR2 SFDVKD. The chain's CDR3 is CATSDPGQTSTGGLFF. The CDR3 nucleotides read TGTGCCACCAGTGATCCGGGACAGACCTCCACCGGGGGGCTGTTTTTT.

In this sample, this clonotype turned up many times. CDR3 DNA: TGTGCCAGCAGTGATCTAGGTAGCGGGAGCTACGAGCAGTACTTC. This sequence encodes CASSDLGSGSYEQYF. The J gene is TRBJ2-7, the V gene TRBV27, with TRBD2 identical over 9 bases. V gave up 5 bases and J gave up 3 bases; unmatched junction bases: 8. The CDR3 runs to 15 residues. Germline-derived CDR1 and CDR2 are MNHEY and SMNVEV (reference sequence).

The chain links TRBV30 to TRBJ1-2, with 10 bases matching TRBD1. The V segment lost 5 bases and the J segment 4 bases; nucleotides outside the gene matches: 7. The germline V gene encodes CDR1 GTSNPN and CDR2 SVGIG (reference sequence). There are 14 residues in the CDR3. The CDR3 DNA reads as TGTGCCTGGGACAGGGGGCTGGCCAGCTATGGCTACACCTTC. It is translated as CAWDRGLASYGYTF.

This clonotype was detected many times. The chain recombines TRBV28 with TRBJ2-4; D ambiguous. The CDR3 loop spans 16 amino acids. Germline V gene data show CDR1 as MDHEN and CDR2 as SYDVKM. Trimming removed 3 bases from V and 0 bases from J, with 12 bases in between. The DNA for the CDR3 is TGTGCCAGCAGTTTCCACCCCTCGCTAGCCAAAAACATTCAGTACTTC. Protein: CASSFHPSLAKNIQYF.

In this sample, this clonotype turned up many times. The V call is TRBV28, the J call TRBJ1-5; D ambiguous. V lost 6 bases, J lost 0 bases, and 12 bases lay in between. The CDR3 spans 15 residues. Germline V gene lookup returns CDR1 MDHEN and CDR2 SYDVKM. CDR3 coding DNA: TGTGCCAGCAGGGGTCGGGCTCTTAGCAATCAGCCCCAGCATTTT. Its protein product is CASRGRALSNQPQHF.

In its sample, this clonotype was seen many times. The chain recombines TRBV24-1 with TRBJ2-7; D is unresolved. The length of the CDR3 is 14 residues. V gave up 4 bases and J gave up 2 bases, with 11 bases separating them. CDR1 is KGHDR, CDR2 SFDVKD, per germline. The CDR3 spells CATSDSTDAYEQYF. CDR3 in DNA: TGTGCCACCAGTGACAGCACAGATGCCTACGAGCAGTACTTC.

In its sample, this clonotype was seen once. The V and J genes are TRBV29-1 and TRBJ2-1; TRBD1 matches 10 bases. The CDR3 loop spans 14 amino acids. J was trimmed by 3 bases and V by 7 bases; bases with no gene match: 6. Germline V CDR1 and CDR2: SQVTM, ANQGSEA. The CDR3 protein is CSGGQGDRYNEQFF. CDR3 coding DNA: TGCAGCGGTGGACAGGGGGACCGCTACAATGAGCAGTTCTTC.

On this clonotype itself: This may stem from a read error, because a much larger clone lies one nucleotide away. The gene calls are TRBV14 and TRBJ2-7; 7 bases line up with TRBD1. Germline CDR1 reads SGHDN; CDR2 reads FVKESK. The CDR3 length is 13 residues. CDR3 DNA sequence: TGTGCCAGCGGCCAAGTACAGGGGAGCGAGCAGTACTTC. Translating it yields CASGQVQGSEQYF.

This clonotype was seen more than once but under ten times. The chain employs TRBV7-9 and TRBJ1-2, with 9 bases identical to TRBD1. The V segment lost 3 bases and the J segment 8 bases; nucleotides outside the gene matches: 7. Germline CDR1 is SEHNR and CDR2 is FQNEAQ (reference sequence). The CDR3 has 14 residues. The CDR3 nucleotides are TGTGCCAGCAGCTTCTCGGGGACAGGGAACGGCTACACCTTC. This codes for CASSFSGTGNGYTF.